This T cell receptor (beta chain) comes out of a study of PD-1 blockade in classical Hodgkin lymphoma. Measured with immunoSEQ multiplex PCR; TCRdb has only the in-frame clones, and not every one. This sample has roughly 10,000 clones, with 85% to 90% found just once. The germline V and J ends were trimmed by 5 bases and 2 bases, with 19 bases remaining between them. Germline CDR1 reads SGHRS; CDR2 reads YFSETQ. This CDR3 contains 16 residues. As for this clone: Antigen unknown.

The time point was: cycle 4 day 1 (C4D1), after less than 7 weeks of nivolumab. Each patient's relapse followed autologous stem cell transplantation, and brentuximab vedotin exposure varied. When best responses were assessed, they were complete response, partial response or progressive disease. Whole-study results and caveats: The study found that TCR diversity rose significantly by C4D1 in CD4+ but not CD8+ cells. Complete responders had baseline diversity similar to newly diagnosed patients. With respect to the repertoire differences, their causes, possibly disease activity or prior therapy, remain undefined.

This TCR was recovered from a human donor with classical Hodgkin lymphoma. The chain combines TRBV5-1 with TRBJ2-5; D may be TRBD1 or TRBD2 (5 bases each). This specimen was peripheral blood mononuclear cells (PBMCs), taken before the fourth cycle of nivolumab. The CDR3 DNA is TGCGCCAGCAGTTCGACCCCGGGACCCAGACAAGAGACCCAGTACTTC. Amino acids: CASSSTPGPRQETQYF.